Below are 3 T cell receptor beta chains sequenced from a single sample in a study of sequential checkpoint blockade in melanoma. Treatment of the sample: randomized to nivolumab then ipilimumab (arm A) or the reverse (arm B). Generated by immunoSEQ multiplex PCR, the TCRdb table keeps only in-frame clones and is missing some. The table shows over 700 clones, with roughly a sixth occurring only once. Sequences were derived from tumor tissue (inferred from file names), sampled from a patient given nivolumab and ipilimumab in sequence. Receptors originate from a human donor with melanoma.

Only a few counts were recorded for this clone. This chain connects TRBV6-7 to TRBJ1-2; 8 nucleotides line up with TRBD1. TRBV6-7 is noted as an ORF with a role that remains uncertain. The CDR3 is 18 amino acids. J gave up 4 bases and V 7 bases, and 20 bases lay outside the gene matches. CDR3 in amino acids: CASTLPRTGKDWSYGYTF. CDR3 coding DNA: TGTGCCAGCACCCTACCCCGGACAGGGAAGGATTGGAGCTATGGCTACACCTTC.

This clone was seen only a few times. V usage is TRBV9 and J usage is TRBJ1-4; D unresolved. This CDR3 is built from 17 residues. CDR1 is SGDLS, CDR2 YYNGEE, per germline. Trimming cost V 0 bases and J 0 bases, with 12 bases left between them. CDR3 in DNA: TGTGCCAGCAGCGTAGACCCCAAAACCGCAACTAATGAAAAACTGTTTTTT. This encodes CASSVDPKTATNEKLFF.

This clone is medium-sized. The chain couples TRBV11-3 to TRBJ1-3, with TRBD1 matching 7 bases. Germline CDR1 and CDR2: SGHNT and YENEEA. The CDR3 has 16 amino acids. With V trimmed by 4 bases and J by 0 bases, 6 bases remained unmatched. CDR3 region: CASSSGGPSSGNTIYF. The CDR3 DNA is TGTGCCAGCAGCTCAGGGGGGCCTTCCTCTGGAAACACCATATATTTT.